These 10 T cell receptor beta chains came from one sample sequenced in a study of blood T cell repertoires in COVID-19. Data came from immunoSEQ multiplex PCR; TCRdb stores just in-frame clones and leaves some out. Here the sample spans fewer than 100,000 clones, 91% being singletons. Sequencing was performed on peripheral blood. The receptors originated from a woman aged 45 to 65 in a cohort sampled during active COVID-19.

DNA for the CDR3: TGCGCCAGCAGCCCGGGACAGGGGAGCACAGATACGCAGTATTTT. This encodes CASSPGQGSTDTQYF. V is TRBV5-1 and J is TRBJ2-3; TRBD1 agrees at 10 bases. V lost 4 bases, J lost 0 bases, and 2 bases stayed unmatched. Germline CDR1 reads SGHRS; CDR2 reads YFSETQ. CDR3 length equals 15 residues.

The chain employs TRBV10-3 and TRBJ2-7, with 9 positions matching TRBD2. V shed 5 bases, J shed 3 bases, and the junction held 2 bases outside the gene matches. CDR1 and CDR2 from the germline V gene are ENHRY and SYGVKD. CDR3 size: 13 residues. CDR3 bases: TGTGCCATCAGTAGCGGGAGGAACTACGAGCAGTACTTC. Translation gives CAISSGRNYEQYF.

This sequence joins TRBV24-1 and TRBJ1-2, with D uncertain. Germline-derived CDR1 and CDR2 are KGHDR and SFDVKD. This CDR3 is built from 13 residues. V was shortened by 4 bases and J by 5 bases, with 10 bases between the two germline ends. CDR3 amino acids: CATSELEFYGYTF. CDR3 in DNA: TGTGCCACCAGTGAGTTGGAGTTTTATGGCTACACCTTC.

This clone showed up just once. The CDR3 DNA follows: TGTGCCAGCAGTTACCTCGGACAGATACAAGGCTACACCTTC. As protein: CASSYLGQIQGYTF. The chain is built from TRBV6-5 and TRBJ1-2; a weak D match, TRBD1 (6 bases). Germline V gene sequence: CDR1 MNHEY, CDR2 SVGAGI. This CDR3 spans 14 amino acids. V shed 2 bases and J shed 8 bases, with 15 bases lying between them.

CDR3 region: CATSRDLSGNTEAFF. CDR3 DNA: TGTGCCACCAGCAGAGATTTAAGCGGGAACACTGAAGCTTTCTTT. The gene calls are TRBV15 and TRBJ1-1; D call uncertain. CDR1 is LNHNV and CDR2 is YYDKDF in the germline V gene (reference sequence). The CDR3 loop spans 15 amino acids. Trimming took 0 bases from V and 1 from J, leaving 9 bases between them.

This clone was detected once. This chain connects TRBV25-1 to TRBJ1-5, with TRBD1 matching over 9 bases. V lost 6 bases and J lost 3; bases outside the gene matches: 3. This CDR3 region has 14 residues. Germline V gene lookup returns CDR1 MGHDK and CDR2 SYGVNS. The DNA for the CDR3 is TGTGCCAGCAGACAGGGGGCTTACAATCAGCCCCAGCATTTT. Amino acid sequence: CASRQGAYNQPQHF. Variable domain in full (rest from reference TRBV25-1 and TRBJ1-5): EADIYQTPRYLVIGTGKKITLECSQTMGHDKMYWYQQDPGMELHLIHYSYGVNSTEKGDLSSESTVSRIRTEHFPLTLESARPSHTSQYLCASRQGAYNQPQHFGDGTRLSIL.

The gene calls are TRBV28 and TRBJ1-1; D remains ambiguous. Germline V lookup: CDR1 MDHEN, CDR2 SYDVKM. Trimming stripped 4 bases from V and 1 base from J, with 7 bases between. The CDR3 totals 13 residues. The CDR3 protein is CASSSPQNTEAFF. In nucleotides, the CDR3 is TGTGCCAGCAGTTCCCCCCAGAACACTGAAGCTTTCTTT.

This clone is a singleton in its sample. The CDR3 DNA reads TGTGCCAGCAGCCAAGCTCTGGAGACCCAGTACTTC. As protein: CASSQALETQYF. This chain connects TRBV3-1 (or the pseudogene TRBV3-2) to TRBJ2-5, with D uncertain. The V gene's germline CDR1 is LGHDT and CDR2 YNNKEL (reference sequence). This CDR3 region has 12 residues. V shed 1 base and J shed 5 bases, with 5 bases lying between them.

This clone occurred a few times. This rearrangement joins TRBV5-1 to TRBJ2-5; D uncertain. The CDR3 spans 14 residues. Trimming took off 2 bases at V and 6 bases at J, with 14 bases between the two ends. Germline CDR1 and CDR2: SGHRS and YFSETQ. CDR3 protein: CASSLSPQVKTQYF. The CDR3 coding sequence is TGCGCCAGCAGCTTATCCCCCCAGGTGAAGACCCAGTACTTC.

The chain links TRBV6-5 to TRBJ1-4, with 7 bases fitting TRBD1. This CDR3 region has 13 residues. Looked up from germline, CDR1 is MNHEY and CDR2 is SVGAGI. The ends lost 8 bases at V and 5 bases at J; junction bases unmatched: 5. The CDR3 spells CASRQGQNEKLFF. In DNA, the CDR3 is TGTGCCAGCCGACAGGGACAAAATGAAAAACTGTTTTTT.